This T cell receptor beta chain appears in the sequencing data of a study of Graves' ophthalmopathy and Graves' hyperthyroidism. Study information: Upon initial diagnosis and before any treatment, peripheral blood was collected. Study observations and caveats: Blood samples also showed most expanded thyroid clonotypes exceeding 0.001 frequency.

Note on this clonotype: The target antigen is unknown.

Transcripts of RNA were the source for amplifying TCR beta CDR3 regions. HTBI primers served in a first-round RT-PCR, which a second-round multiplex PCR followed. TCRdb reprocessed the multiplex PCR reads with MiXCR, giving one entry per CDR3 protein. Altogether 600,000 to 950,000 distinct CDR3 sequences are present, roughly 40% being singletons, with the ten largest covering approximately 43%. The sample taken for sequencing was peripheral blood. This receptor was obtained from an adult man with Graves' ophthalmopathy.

CDR3 nucleotide sequence: TGTGCCAGCAGCCGCCGTTCGGATGCCAACGAGCAGTACTTC. It translates to CASSRRSDANEQYF. The chain is built from TRBV7-9 and TRBJ2-7; D gene uncertain. Looked up from germline, CDR1 is SEHNR and CDR2 is FQNEAQ (reference sequence). This CDR3 is built from 14 residues. V was pared by 5 bases and J by 5 bases, with 16 bases between.